This TCR beta chain comes out of a study of T cell responses to AZD1222 COVID-19 vaccine. Using immunoSEQ multiplex PCR, the repertoire was profiled, and TCRdb retains in-frame clones only, with some absent. This table holds about 140,000 clones, 80% to 95% found once. CDR1 is SGHRS, CDR2 YFSETQ, per germline. V was pared by 3 bases and J by 2 bases, with 8 bases between. The CDR3 totals 13 residues. Study results and limitations: After the peak T cell response, and only then, were repertoires sampled. Just six people given AZD1222 tested seropositive at baseline. Vaccine-related CD4 TCRs covered spike, predominating at 160-218 and 743-854.

With regard to this clone: Its antigen is not identified.

The chain couples TRBV5-1 to TRBJ1-1; no firm D call. This TCR derives from an adult who received the AZD1222 COVID-19 vaccine. The sequenced sample was peripheral blood, obtained 28 days after the second AZD1222 dose. The CDR3 coding sequence is TGCGCCAGCAGCTCTGGACCAAACACTGAAGCTTTCTTT. It yields the protein CASSSGPNTEAFF.